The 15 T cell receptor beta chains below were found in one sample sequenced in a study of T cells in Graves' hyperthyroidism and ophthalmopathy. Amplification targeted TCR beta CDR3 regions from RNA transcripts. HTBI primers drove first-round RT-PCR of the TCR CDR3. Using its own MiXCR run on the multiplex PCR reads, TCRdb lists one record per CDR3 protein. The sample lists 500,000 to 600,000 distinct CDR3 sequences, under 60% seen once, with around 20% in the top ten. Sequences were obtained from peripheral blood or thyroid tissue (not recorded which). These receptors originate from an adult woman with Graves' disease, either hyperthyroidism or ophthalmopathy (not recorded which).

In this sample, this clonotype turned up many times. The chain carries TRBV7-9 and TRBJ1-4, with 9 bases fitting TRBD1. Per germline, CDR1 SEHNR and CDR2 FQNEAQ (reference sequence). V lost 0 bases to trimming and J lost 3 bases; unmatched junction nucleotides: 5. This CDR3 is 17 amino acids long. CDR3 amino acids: CASSLAKGQGANEKLFF. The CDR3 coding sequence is TGTGCCAGCAGCTTAGCCAAGGGACAGGGAGCTAATGAAAAACTGTTTTTT.

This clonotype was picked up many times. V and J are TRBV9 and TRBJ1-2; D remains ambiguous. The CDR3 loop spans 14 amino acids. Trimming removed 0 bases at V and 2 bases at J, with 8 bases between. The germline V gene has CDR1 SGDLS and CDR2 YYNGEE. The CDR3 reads CASSVEAGNYGYTF. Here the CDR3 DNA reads TGTGCCAGCAGCGTAGAGGCCGGCAACTATGGCTACACCTTC.

CDR3 bases: TGCGCCAGCAGTAAGCAGGGGGACTATGGCTACACCTTC. Translating gives CASSKQGDYGYTF. The chain couples TRBV10-1 to TRBJ1-2; 7 nucleotides line up with TRBD1. V shed 5 bases, J shed 3 bases, and the junction held 3 bases outside the gene matches. Per the germline V gene, CDR1 is WNHNN and CDR2 is SYGVQD (reference sequence). The CDR3 has 13 residues.

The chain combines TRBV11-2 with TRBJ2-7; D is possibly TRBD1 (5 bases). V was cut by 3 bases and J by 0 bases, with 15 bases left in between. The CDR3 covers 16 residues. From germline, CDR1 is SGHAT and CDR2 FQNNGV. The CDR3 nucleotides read TGTGCCAGCAGCTTCGGGCAGGGAATTATCTCCTACGAGCAGTACTTC. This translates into CASSFGQGIISYEQYF. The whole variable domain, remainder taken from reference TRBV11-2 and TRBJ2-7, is EAGVAQSPRYKIIEKRQSVAFWCNPISGHATLYWYQQILGQGPKLLIQFQNNGVVDDSQLPKDRFSAERLKGVDSTLKIQPAKLEDSAVYLCASSFGQGIISYEQYFGPGTRLTVT.

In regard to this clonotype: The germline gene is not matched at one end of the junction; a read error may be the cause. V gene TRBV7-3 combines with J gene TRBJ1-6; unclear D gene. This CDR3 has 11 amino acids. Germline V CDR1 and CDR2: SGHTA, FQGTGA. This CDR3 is CTSSLGSPLHF. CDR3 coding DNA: TGTACCAGCAGCCTGGGATCACCCCTCCACTTT.

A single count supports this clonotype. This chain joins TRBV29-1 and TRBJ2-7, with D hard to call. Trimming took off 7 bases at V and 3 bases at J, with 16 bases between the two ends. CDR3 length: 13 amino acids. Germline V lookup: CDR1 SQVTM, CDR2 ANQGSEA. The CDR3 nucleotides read TGCAGCGCCAGCAGCCCTCCGGGCTACGAGCAGTACTTC. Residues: CSASSPPGYEQYF.

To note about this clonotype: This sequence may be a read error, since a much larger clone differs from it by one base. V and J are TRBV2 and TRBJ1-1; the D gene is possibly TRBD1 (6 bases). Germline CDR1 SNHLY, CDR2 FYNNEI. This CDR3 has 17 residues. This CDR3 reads CASRNREGTLVFTEVFF. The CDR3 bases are TGTGCCAGCAGAAACAGGGAGGGCACCCTGGTTTTCACTGAAGTTTTCTTT.

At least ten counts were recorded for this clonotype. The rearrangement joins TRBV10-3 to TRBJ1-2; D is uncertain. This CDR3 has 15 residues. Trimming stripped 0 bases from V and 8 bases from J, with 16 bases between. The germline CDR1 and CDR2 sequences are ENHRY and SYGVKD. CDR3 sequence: CAISESFQLYGGYTF. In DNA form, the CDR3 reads TGTGCCATCAGTGAGTCGTTTCAACTATACGGAGGCTACACCTTC.

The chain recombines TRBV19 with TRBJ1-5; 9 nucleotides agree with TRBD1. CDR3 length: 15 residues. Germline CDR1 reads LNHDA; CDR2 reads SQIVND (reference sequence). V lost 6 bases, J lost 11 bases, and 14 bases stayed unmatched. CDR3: CASSDRGEVRETQHF. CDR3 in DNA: TGTGCCAGTAGCGACAGGGGGGAAGTAAGGGAGACCCAGCATTTT.

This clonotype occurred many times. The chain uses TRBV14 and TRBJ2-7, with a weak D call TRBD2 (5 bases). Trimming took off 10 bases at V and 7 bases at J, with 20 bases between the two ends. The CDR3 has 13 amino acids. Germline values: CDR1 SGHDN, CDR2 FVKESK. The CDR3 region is CATSETGPGEQYF. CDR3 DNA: TGTGCCACCTCCGAGACTGGGCCGGGAGAGCAGTACTTC. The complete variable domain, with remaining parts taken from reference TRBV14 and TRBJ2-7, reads EAGVTQFPSHSVIEKGQTVTLRCDPISGHDNLYWYRRVMGKEIKFLLHFVKESKQDESGMPNNRFLAERTGGTYSTLKVQPAELEDSGVYFCATSETGPGEQYFGPGTRLTVT.

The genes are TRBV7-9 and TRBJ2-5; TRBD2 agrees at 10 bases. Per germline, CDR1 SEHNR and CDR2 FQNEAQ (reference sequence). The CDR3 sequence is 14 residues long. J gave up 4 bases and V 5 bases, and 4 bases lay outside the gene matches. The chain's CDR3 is CASSALAGRETQYF. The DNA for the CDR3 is TGTGCCAGCAGCGCACTAGCGGGACGAGAGACCCAGTACTTC.

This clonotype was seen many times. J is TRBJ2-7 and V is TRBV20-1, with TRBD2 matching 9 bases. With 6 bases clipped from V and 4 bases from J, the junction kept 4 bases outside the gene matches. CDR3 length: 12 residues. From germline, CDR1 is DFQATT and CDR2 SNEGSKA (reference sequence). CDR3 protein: CSARLAEYEQYF. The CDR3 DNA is TGCAGTGCGCGACTAGCGGAATACGAGCAGTACTTC.

The CDR3 bases are TGTGCCAGCAGCTTACAGGGTGGAGATACGCAGTATTTT. Its translation: CASSLQGGDTQYF. The rearrangement joins TRBV11-2 to TRBJ2-3; D may be TRBD1 (5 bases). Germline loops: CDR1 SGHAT, CDR2 FQNNGV. The CDR3 runs to 13 residues. V was trimmed by 2 bases and J by 5 bases, leaving 8 bases between them.

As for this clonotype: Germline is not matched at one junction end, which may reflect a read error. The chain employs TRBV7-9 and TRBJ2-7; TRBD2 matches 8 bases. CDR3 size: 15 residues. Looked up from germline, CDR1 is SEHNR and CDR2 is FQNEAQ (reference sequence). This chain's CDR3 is CASSLRLARTYEQHF. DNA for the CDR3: TGTGCCAGCAGCTTAAGACTAGCGCGCACCTACGAGCAGCACTTC. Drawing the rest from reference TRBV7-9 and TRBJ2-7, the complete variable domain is DTGVSQNPRHKITKRGQNVTFRCDPISEHNRLYWYRQTLGQGPEFLTYFQNEAQLEKSRLLSDRFSAERPKGSFSTLEIQRTEQGDSAMYLCASSLRLARTYEQHFGPGTRLTVT.

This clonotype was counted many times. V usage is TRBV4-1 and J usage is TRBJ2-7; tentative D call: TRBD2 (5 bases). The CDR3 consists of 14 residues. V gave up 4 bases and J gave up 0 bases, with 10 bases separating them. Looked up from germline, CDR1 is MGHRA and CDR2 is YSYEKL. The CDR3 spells CASSRGLSSYEQYF. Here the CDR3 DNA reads TGCGCCAGCAGCCGTGGACTGAGCTCCTACGAGCAGTACTTC.